Below are 8 T cell receptor beta chains sequenced from a single sample in a study of cytomegalovirus exposure and HLA in healthy donors. PCR used 60 Vbeta primers and 13 Jbeta primers. The method was immunoSEQ multiplex PCR; TCRdb's version includes in-frame clones alone and lacks a portion of them. The table includes tens of thousands of clones, approximately 78% detected once. Sequenced material: PBMCs. The receptors were sampled from a man between 18 and 29 years old in good health and CMV-seropositive.

This clone was detected once. The rearrangement uses TRBV29-1 and TRBJ2-1; D is possibly TRBD1 (6 bases). Looked up from germline, CDR1 is SQVTM and CDR2 is ANQGSEA. V was pared by 2 bases and J by 7 bases, with 15 bases between. The length of the CDR3 is 14 residues. For the CDR3, the DNA is TGCAGCGTTGAATTGACAGGTTCTGGGAATGAGCAGTTCTTC. It yields the protein CSVELTGSGNEQFF.

The chain joins TRBV7-2 to TRBJ2-6; D not resolved. Germline V gene lookup returns CDR1 SGHTA and CDR2 FQGNSA. The CDR3 sequence is 14 residues long. Trimming stripped 6 bases from V and 0 bases from J, with 6 bases between. As DNA, the CDR3 is TGTGCCAGCAGAGATAGCTCTGGGGCCAACGTCCTGACTTTC. It specifies CASRDSSGANVLTF.

The chain is built from TRBV25-1 and TRBJ1-6, with 9 bases fitting TRBD1. This CDR3 is 14 amino acids long. Trimming removed 8 bases from V and 8 bases from J; junction bases left unmatched: 7. Germline V gene sequence: CDR1 MGHDK, CDR2 SYGVNS. CDR3 DNA: TGTGCCAGCGGTGGCGGGACAGGGTATTCACCCCTCCACTTT. It codes for CASGGGTGYSPLHF. Variable domain in full (rest from reference TRBV25-1 and TRBJ1-6): EADIYQTPRYLVIGTGKKITLECSQTMGHDKMYWYQQDPGMELHLIHYSYGVNSTEKGDLSSESTVSRIRTEHFPLTLESARPSHTSQYLCASGGGTGYSPLHFGNGTRLTVT.

The V gene is TRBV7-6, the J gene TRBJ2-1, with TRBD2 identical over 10 bases. The CDR3 has 15 residues. The germline V gene encodes CDR1 SGHVS and CDR2 FNYEAQ. Trimming removed 5 bases from V and 2 bases from J; junction bases left unmatched: 3. The CDR3 loop is CASSPLAGAYNEQFF. CDR3 sequence (DNA): TGTGCCAGCAGCCCTCTAGCGGGAGCCTACAATGAGCAGTTCTTC.

This chain joins TRBV28 and TRBJ2-2, with a weak D call TRBD1 (6 bases). Germline V lookup: CDR1 MDHEN, CDR2 SYDVKM. The CDR3 is 12 amino acids. Trimming removed 8 bases at V and 3 bases at J, with 7 bases between. CDR3 amino acids: CASPGDTGELFF. The CDR3, as DNA: TGTGCCAGCCCAGGGGACACCGGGGAGCTGTTTTTT.

The rearrangement links TRBV13 to TRBJ2-3; TRBD1 might be the D (6 bases). V was cut by 5 bases and J by 4 bases, with 13 bases left in between. The germline gives CDR1 PRHDT, CDR2 FYEKMQ (reference sequence). The CDR3 has 14 residues. Written as DNA, the CDR3 is TGTGCCAGCAGCACGGCGACAGGAGCAGATACGCAGTATTTT. This translates into CASSTATGADTQYF. Variable domain in full (rest from reference TRBV13 and TRBJ2-3): AAGVIQSPRHLIKEKRETATLKCYPIPRHDTVYWYQQGPGQDPQFLISFYEKMQSDKGSIPDRFSAQQFSDYHSELNMSSLELGDSALYFCASSTATGADTQYFGPGTRLTVL.

The chain employs TRBV29-1 and TRBJ1-2, with D tentatively TRBD1 (6 bases). Germline V gene sequence: CDR1 SQVTM, CDR2 ANQGSEA. V lost 4 bases, J lost 4 bases, and 16 bases lay in between. The CDR3 totals 14 residues. CDR3 sequence reads: CSVVEQGIVYGYTF. CDR3 nucleotide sequence: TGCAGCGTTGTGGAACAGGGAATCGTCTATGGCTACACCTTC. The variable domain in full, with the rest retrieved from reference TRBV29-1 and TRBJ1-2, is SAVISQKPSRDICQRGTSLTIQCQVDSQVTMMFWYRQQPGQSLTLIATANQGSEATYESGFVIDKFPISRPNLTFSTLTVSNMSPEDSSIYLCSVVEQGIVYGYTFGSGTRLTVV.

This clone has just one count. J is TRBJ2-1 and V is TRBV30; D is unresolved. The CDR3 totals 14 residues. Germline CDR1 is GTSNPN and CDR2 is SVGIG (reference sequence). Trimming removed 0 bases at V and 5 bases at J, with 11 bases between. CDR3 coding DNA: TGTGCCTGGAGTGTAGCTACGTCCGACAATGAGCAGTTCTTC. Its protein product is CAWSVATSDNEQFF.